A selection of T cell receptor beta chains follows, all from one sample in a study of response to subunit inactivated influenza vaccine. TCRdb reanalysed the RT-PCR reads using MiXCR and keeps one entry per CDR3 protein. The sample yields about 480,000 distinct CDR3 sequences, 25% seen once. The sample consisted of CD4+ T cells sorted from PBMCs, taken about 5 days after vaccination. The receptors stem from a man aged 50 to 59 who received an inactivated influenza vaccine. CDR3s include the opening cysteine and the closing phenylalanine or tryptophan. D genes are given only for firm matches. Clone size, where shown, is once, few, many, or a class for clones that have expanded.

v_gene	j_gene	d_gene	abundance	CDR3nt	CDR3aa
TRBV29-1	TRBJ2-3	-	many	TGCAGCGCCGGATCCAACGTTGCAGATACGCAGTATTTT	CSAGSNVADTQYF
TRBV7-3	TRBJ2-6	-	few	TGTGCCAGCAGCTTAGACAGCTCGGCGGCCAACGTCCTGACTTTC	CASSLDSSAANVLTF
TRBV29-1	TRBJ1-1	-	-	TGCAGCGTTGAAGATCCGAGGCTGGCGAACACTGAAGCTTTCTTT	CSVEDPRLANTEAFF
TRBV27	TRBJ2-2	-	few	TGTGCCAGCAGTTTATCGGGGGACGCGAACACCGGGGAGCTGTTTTTT	CASSLSGDANTGELFF
TRBV10-3	TRBJ2-1	TRBD2	-	TGTGCCATCAGCCGTGCGGGACTAGCCGGCGGTGAGCAGTTCTTC	CAISRAGLAGGEQFF
TRBV11-2	TRBJ2-1	-	few	TGTGCCGCTGGGGCTGGGGGTGGCAGTGAGCAGTTCTTC	CAAGAGGGSEQFF
TRBV20-1	TRBJ2-3	-	-	TGCAGTGCCCTTCCCCCGAGGGTGCCAGATACGCAGTATTTT	CSALPPRVPDTQYF
TRBV6-5	TRBJ1-5	-	-	TGTGCCAGCAGTTATATACCGACCCGAGGGAGCAATCAGCCCCAGCATTTT	CASSYIPTRGSNQPQHF
TRBV4-2	TRBJ1-4	-	-	TGTGCCAGCAGCCAAGACTGGACGGGAGAAAAACTGTTTTTT	CASSQDWTGEKLFF
TRBV12-3/TRBV12-4	TRBJ1-3	-	-	TGTGCCAGCAGTTTTAGTCAGGGCTCTGGAAACACCATATATTTT	CASSFSQGSGNTIYF
TRBV15	TRBJ2-7	TRBD2	-	TGTGCCACCAGCAGAGGACTAGCGGGGAGCTACGAGCAGTACTTC	CATSRGLAGSYEQYF